This T cell receptor (beta chain) was identified in a study of control samples from healthy donors and cancer patients. The CDR3 consists of 12 residues. Trimming left V 4 bases short and J 6 bases short, with 9 bases between. Per the germline V gene, CDR1 is MNHEY and CDR2 is SMNVEV (reference sequence). Data came from immunoSEQ multiplex PCR; TCRdb stores just in-frame clones and leaves some out. In the table there are about 140,000 clones, approximately 94% of which are singletons. This TCR came from a man aged 35 to 55 in good health. Sequencing used blood. This chain uses TRBV27 with TRBJ1-1; D remains unclear. The CDR3 protein is CASSSGWPEAFF. CDR3 bases: TGTGCCAGCAGTTCGGGGTGGCCTGAAGCTTTCTTT.